The clone carrying this TCR beta chain was recorded at least ten times. Its specificity is not known. Both TRBC1 and TRBC2 were covered by a beta constant-region primer of two equimolar oligonucleotides. A 12-nucleotide UMI and the SP2 primer were added to the cDNA 3' end by oligonucleotide ligation. Four rounds of PCR amplified the ligated cDNA using nested alpha and beta constant-region primers plus SP2. TCRdb reprocessed the UMI-ligation and nested PCR reads with MiXCR, giving one entry per CDR3 protein. The sample has over 75,000 distinct CDR3 sequences, less than 15% seen once. Germline V gene data show CDR1 as MDHEN and CDR2 as SYDVKM. The CDR3 covers 15 residues. J was trimmed by 8 bases and V by 1 base; bases with no gene match: 10. This sample was included in a study of naive and memory T cell subsets. General observations from the study: Naive and memory subsets had different power law exponents for TCR abundance. Naive and memory repertoire findings lacked a ground truth for validation.

This TCR derives from a human donor in good health. The rearrangement joins TRBV28 to TRBJ1-1, with 7 bases aligning to TRBD1. Material for sequencing was central memory CD4+ T cells from blood. The CDR3 coding sequence is TGTGCCAGCAGTTTATCGCGGCAGGGGGGCCTAGAAGCTTTCTTT. It is translated as CASSLSRQGGLEAFF.